A single sample gave rise to the 9 T cell receptor beta chains below, sequenced in a study of cytomegalovirus exposure and HLA in healthy donors. Vbeta (60) and Jbeta (13) primers were used in the PCR. The protocol was immunoSEQ multiplex PCR, while the TCRdb copy is restricted to in-frame clones and leaves out a portion. The data hold roughly 110,000 clones, with about 80% observed a single time. The source material was PBMCs. The receptors stem from a human donor in good health.

The V call is TRBV11-3, the J call TRBJ2-7; 9 positions match TRBD2. The V gene's germline CDR1 is SGHNT and CDR2 YENEEA. This CDR3 is 15 amino acids long. With 2 bases clipped from V and 2 bases from J, the junction kept 4 bases outside the gene matches. CDR3 loop: CASSLNSGRTYEQYF. Written as DNA, the CDR3 is TGTGCCAGCAGCTTAAACAGCGGGAGGACCTACGAGCAGTACTTC.

The chain employs TRBV7-6 and TRBJ2-6; 8 positions match TRBD1. V gave up 5 bases and J gave up 2 bases; unmatched junction bases: 8. This CDR3 region has 17 residues. Germline lookup yields CDR1 SGHVS and CDR2 FNYEAQ. CDR3 protein: CASSAGQGEAGANVLTF. CDR3 DNA: TGTGCCAGCAGCGCTGGACAGGGAGAGGCTGGGGCCAACGTCCTGACTTTC.

The chain carries TRBV6-4 and TRBJ1-2, with a weak D call TRBD1 (6 bases). V lost 3 bases and J lost 8, with 10 bases in between. CDR3 length: 12 residues. The germline CDR1 and CDR2 sequences are MRHNA and SNTAGT. The CDR3, as DNA: TGTGCCAGCAGTGATTACAGGGTCGGCTACACCTTC. Residues: CASSDYRVGYTF.

This clone has just a few counts. The chain has TRBV9 and TRBJ2-3, with D perhaps matching TRBD2 (6 bases). CDR3 length: 15 amino acids. Germline V CDR1 and CDR2: SGDLS, YYNGEE. V was trimmed by 4 bases and J by 2 bases, leaving 14 bases between them. This CDR3 is CASSPLGGVTDTQYF. As DNA, the CDR3 is TGTGCCAGCAGCCCGCTAGGAGGGGTCACAGATACGCAGTATTTT.

The chain employs TRBV6-5 and TRBJ1-5; 7 bases agree with TRBD1. Germline CDR1 and CDR2: MNHEY and SVGAGI. The CDR3 has 14 amino acids. V lost 6 bases and J lost 5; bases outside the gene matches: 7. The CDR3 coding sequence is TGTGCCAGCAGCATAGGACAGGTAGATCAGCCCCAGCATTTT. Residues: CASSIGQVDQPQHF.

The chain links TRBV28 to TRBJ2-7; possibly TRBD1 for D (7 bases). This CDR3 is 15 amino acids long. Germline CDR1 MDHEN, CDR2 SYDVKM. Trimming took 9 bases from V and 0 from J, leaving 18 bases between them. CDR3 nucleotides: TGTGCCAGTGTGCCAGGGGGGACGAGCTCCTACGAGCAGTACTTC. It translates to CASVPGGTSSYEQYF.

This chain connects TRBV30 to TRBJ2-1; 11 bases are shared with TRBD1. CDR3 length: 15 residues. V was pared by 4 bases and J by 4 bases, with 6 bases of the junction left unmatched. CDR1 and CDR2 from the germline V gene are GTSNPN and SVGIG (reference sequence). CDR3 amino acids: CAWMRGTGGYNEQFF. In DNA, the CDR3 is TGTGCCTGGATGAGGGGGACAGGGGGGTACAATGAGCAGTTCTTC.

This chain connects TRBV5-1 to TRBJ1-4; the D gene is possibly TRBD1 (6 bases). Trimming cost V 4 bases and J 3 bases, with 16 bases left between them. The germline CDR1 and CDR2 sequences are SGHRS and YFSETQ. The CDR3 runs 16 residues. The CDR3 sequence: CASSRQQGGANEKLFF. The CDR3 DNA is TGCGCCAGCAGCCGACAACAAGGGGGGGCTAATGAAAAACTGTTTTTT.

This clone showed up just once. This chain links TRBV10-2 with TRBJ1-4; D call uncertain. Germline V CDR1 and CDR2: WSHSY, SAAADI. Trimming took off 2 bases at V and 4 bases at J, with 2 bases between the two ends. The CDR3 covers 12 residues. CDR3 in DNA: TGCGCCAGCAGTGAGCGTAATGAAAAACTGTTTTTT. Translated, it gives CASSERNEKLFF.